This is a list of T cell receptor beta chains from one sample in a study of blood T cell repertoires in COVID-19. The repertoire was sequenced with immunoSEQ multiplex PCR; TCRdb's copy has only in-frame clones and lacks some. The table lists 35,000 to 50,000 clones, approximately 89% of them singletons. The sequenced material came from peripheral blood. The receptors here all came from a man aged 60 to 69 with acute or convalescent COVID-19. Each CDR3 is given with its conserved first and last residue. D genes are given only for firm matches. Expanded clones are given a class, and other clones once, few, many or no size at all.

>-|TRBV7-9|TRBJ2-5|-
CASSFTWGLQETQYF
TGTGCCAGCAGTTTCACATGGGGGCTCCAAGAGACCCAGTACTTC
>TRBD2|TRBV10-3|TRBJ2-6|few
CAISERPQGRGAAGANVLTF
TGTGCCATCAGTGAGAGACCGCAAGGGCGGGGGGCAGCTGGGGCCAACGTCCTGACTTTC
>-|TRBV10-3|TRBJ2-7|-
CAIKAREDAYEQYF
TGTGCCATCAAAGCCCGGGAAGACGCCTACGAGCAGTACTTC
>-|TRBV19|TRBJ1-1|-
CASSRRDVENTEAFF
TGTGCCAGTAGCAGGAGGGACGTTGAGAACACTGAAGCTTTCTTT
>-|TRBV27|TRBJ2-7|-
CASSSQGPAYEQYF
TGTGCCAGCAGTTCCCAGGGGCCAGCCTACGAGCAGTACTTC
>TRBD1|TRBV20-1|TRBJ1-2|-
CSASLSATGSLLDGYTF
TGCAGTGCTAGTCTCTCTGCGACAGGGAGTTTATTAGATGGCTACACCTTC
>-|TRBV11-2|TRBJ2-7|-
CASSLDPTGSYEQYF
TGTGCCAGCAGCTTAGATCCTACAGGTTCCTACGAGCAGTACTTC
>-|TRBV18|TRBJ2-3|-
CASSPAKTGGASTDTQYF
TGTGCCAGCTCACCAGCGAAGACTGGCGGAGCTTCCACAGATACGCAGTATTTT
>-|TRBV10-2|TRBJ2-5|-
CASSESGSSGAQYF
TGCGCCAGCAGTGAGTCCGGGAGCTCCGGGGCCCAGTACTTC
>-|TRBV28|TRBJ1-4|-
CASNPQRGLDEKLFF
TGTGCCAGCAACCCCCAGCGGGGATTGGATGAAAAACTGTTTTTT
>-|TRBV25-1|TRBJ2-7|-
CASKDSYYEQYF
TGTGCCAGCAAGGACTCATACTACGAGCAGTACTTC
>TRBD1|TRBV6-6|TRBJ1-2|-
CASSQGQAYGYTF
TGTGCCAGTTCCCAAGGACAGGCCTATGGCTACACCTTC
>-|TRBV4-3|TRBJ1-2|-
CASSQDGRSGGYTF
TGCGCCAGCAGCCAAGATGGGCGCAGTGGTGGCTACACCTTC
>-|TRBV5-1|TRBJ2-5|-
CASSLQGRQETQYF
TGCGCCAGCAGCTTACAGGGTCGGCAAGAGACCCAGTACTTC
>-|TRBV5-1|TRBJ1-3|-
CASSLSVSGNTIYF
TGCGCCAGCAGCTTGTCTGTCTCTGGAAACACCATATATTTT
>TRBD1|TRBV10-3|TRBJ1-6|-
CAIRATGVGSPLHF
TGTGCCATCAGGGCGACAGGGGTAGGCTCACCCCTCCACTTT
>TRBD2|TRBV7-3|TRBJ2-1|-
CASSRGLAGDNEQFF
TGTGCCAGCAGCCGGGGACTAGCGGGAGACAATGAGCAGTTCTTC
>TRBD1|TRBV3-1/TRBV3-2|TRBJ2-2|-
CASSSGTANTGELFF
TGTGCCAGCAGCTCCGGGACAGCGAACACCGGGGAGCTGTTTTTT
>TRBD2|TRBV27|TRBJ2-7|-
CASSLSPRGGGHEQYF
TGTGCCAGCAGTTTATCGCCCCGTGGGGGAGGGCACGAGCAGTACTTC
>TRBD2|TRBV28|TRBJ2-1|-
CASSLAGLAFEQFF
TGTGCCAGCAGTTTAGCGGGACTAGCCTTTGAGCAGTTCTTC
>TRBD2|TRBV4-1|TRBJ2-1|-
CASSQRTSGTYNEQFF
TGCGCCAGCAGCCAGAGGACTAGCGGTACCTACAATGAGCAGTTCTTC
>TRBD1|TRBV7-9|TRBJ1-1|once
CASSLTPGQDFGDFF
TGTGCCAGCAGCTTGACCCCGGGACAGGATTTTGGGGATTTCTTT
>-|TRBV21-1|TRBJ2-1|-
CARRTGGRVF
TGTGCCCGCCGGACAGGCGGTCGGGTCTTC
>-|TRBV28|TRBJ2-2|-
CASRRAGATGELFF
TGTGCCAGCCGCCGGGCGGGTGCCACCGGGGAGCTGTTTTTT
>TRBD1|TRBV30|TRBJ2-7|-
CAWTPTGALGASFF
TGTGCCTGGACCCCGACAGGGGCCCTCGGGGCCTCCTTCTTC
>-|TRBV5-1|TRBJ2-7|few
CASSPLTGTYEQYF
TGCGCCAGCAGCCCGCTGACCGGGACCTACGAGCAGTACTTC
>TRBD2|TRBV5-1|TRBJ2-2|medium-sized
CASTLTSGSGELFF
TGCGCCAGCACCCTGACTAGCGGGAGCGGGGAGCTGTTTTTT
>-|TRBV28|TRBJ1-3|-
CASSPGGGFGKGNTIYF
TGTGCCAGCTCACCGGGGGGGGGATTTGGTAAAGGAAACACCATATATTTT
>-|TRBV14|TRBJ1-1|few
CASSFAGSEAFF
TGTGCCAGCAGTTTCGCAGGTTCTGAAGCTTTCTTT
>TRBD2|TRBV7-2|TRBJ2-7|-
CASSFVSGSVYEQYF
TGTGCCAGCAGCTTCGTTAGCGGGAGTGTCTACGAGCAGTACTTC
>-|TRBV5-1|TRBJ1-1|-
CASSLGDTEAFF
TGCGCCAGCAGCTTAGGAGACACTGAAGCTTTCTTT
>-|TRBV3-1/TRBV3-2|TRBJ1-1|-
CASSQDTGHLVEAFF
TGTGCCAGCAGCCAAGATACTGGACACCTGGTTGAAGCTTTCTTT
>TRBD1|TRBV6-5|TRBJ1-3|-
CASSYTWTGGNTIYF
TGTGCCAGCAGTTACACCTGGACAGGAGGAAACACCATATATTTT
>-|TRBV11-2|TRBJ2-7|-
CASSLGGGRGASYEQYF
TGTGCCAGCAGCTTAGGAGGAGGTCGGGGGGCCTCCTACGAGCAGTACTTC
>-|TRBV4-1|TRBJ2-1|-
CASSQEIAVSYNEQFF
TGCGCCAGCAGCCAAGAAATAGCGGTCTCCTACAATGAGCAGTTCTTC
>-|TRBV23-1|TRBJ1-1|-
CAIETRGRESEAFF
TGCGCCATCGAGACCAGGGGACGTGAGAGTGAAGCTTTCTTT
>-|TRBV12-5|TRBJ1-1|once
CASGFSNTEAFF
TGTGCTAGTGGTTTCTCGAACACTGAAGCTTTCTTT
>TRBD1|TRBV6-5|TRBJ2-7|-
CASRRDRGSYEQYF
TGTGCCAGCAGGCGCGACAGGGGGTCCTACGAGCAGTACTTC
>-|TRBV7-8|TRBJ1-1|-
CASSFDSTEAFF
TGTGCCAGCAGCTTCGACTCCACTGAAGCTTTCTTT
>TRBD1|TRBV5-6|TRBJ1-1|-
CASSSGTGAFF
TGTGCCAGCAGCTCCGGGACAGGGGCTTTCTTT
>TRBD1|TRBV6-5|TRBJ1-6|-
CAANSGTGDSLHF
TGTGCCGCAAACTCCGGGACAGGGGACTCCCTCCACTTT
>TRBD2|TRBV5-1|TRBJ2-3|-
CASSLWTSLTDTQYF
TGCGCCAGCAGCTTGTGGACTAGTCTCACAGATACGCAGTATTTT
>TRBD2|TRBV30|TRBJ2-6|-
CAWTAGKREILSGANVLTF
TGTGCCTGGACCGCAGGGAAGCGGGAAATCCTCTCTGGGGCCAACGTCCTGACTTTC
>-|TRBV11-3|TRBJ1-1|-
CASSPGGSRGPTEAFF
TGTGCCAGCAGCCCGGGGGGATCGCGGGGACCAACTGAAGCTTTCTTT
>-|TRBV28|TRBJ1-1|-
CASTDRVRAFF
TGTGCCAGCACCGACCGGGTACGAGCTTTCTTT
>-|TRBV7-8|TRBJ1-1|-
CASSQTGTEAFF
TGTGCCAGCAGCCAGACAGGCACTGAAGCTTTCTTT
>TRBD1|TRBV9|TRBJ2-2|-
CASSVEVGGWGTHGELFF
TGTGCCAGCAGCGTAGAAGTAGGGGGCTGGGGTACACACGGGGAGCTGTTTTTT
>-|TRBV7-2|TRBJ1-6|-
CASSLRAGDSPLHF
TGTGCCAGCAGCTTGAGGGCAGGGGACTCACCCCTCCACTTT
>TRBD2|TRBV7-2|TRBJ2-3|-
CASSPGTSGSVDTQYF
TGTGCCAGCAGCCCCGGGACTAGCGGGAGCGTAGATACGCAGTATTTT
>-|TRBV6-5|TRBJ2-6|-
CASGGQRHGANVLTF
TGTGCCAGCGGCGGACAGCGCCATGGGGCCAACGTCCTGACTTTC